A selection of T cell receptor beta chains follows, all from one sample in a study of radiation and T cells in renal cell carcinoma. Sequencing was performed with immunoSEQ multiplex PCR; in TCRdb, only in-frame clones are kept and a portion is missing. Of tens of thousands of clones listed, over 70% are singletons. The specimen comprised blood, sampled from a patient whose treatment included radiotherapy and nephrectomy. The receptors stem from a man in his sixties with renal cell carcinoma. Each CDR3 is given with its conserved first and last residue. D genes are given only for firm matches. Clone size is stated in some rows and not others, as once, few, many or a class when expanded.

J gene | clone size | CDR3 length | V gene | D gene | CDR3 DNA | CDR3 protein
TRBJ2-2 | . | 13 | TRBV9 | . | TGTGCCAGCAGCAAAATGGGTACCGGGGAGCTGTTTTTT | CASSKMGTGELFF
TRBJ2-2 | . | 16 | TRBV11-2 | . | TGTGCCAGCAGCTTAATTCGGTCGGGGGTACCCGGGGAGCTGTTTTTT | CASSLIRSGVPGELFF
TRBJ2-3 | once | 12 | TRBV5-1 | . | TGCGCCAGCAGCTTGGAACTGGATACGCAGTATTTT | CASSLELDTQYF
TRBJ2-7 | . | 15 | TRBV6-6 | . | TGTGCCAGCAGTTACTCTCGACTGTCCTCCTACGAGCAGTACTTC | CASSYSRLSSYEQYF
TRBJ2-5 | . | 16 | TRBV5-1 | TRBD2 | TGCGCCAGCAGCCCCGGGACTAGCGGGAGTAAAGAGACCCAGTACTTC | CASSPGTSGSKETQYF
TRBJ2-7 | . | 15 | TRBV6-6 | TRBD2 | TGTGCCAGCAGGCGGGACGGCGGGAGCTCCTACGAGCAGTACTTC | CASRRDGGSSYEQYF
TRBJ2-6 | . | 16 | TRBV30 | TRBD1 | TGTGCCTGGAAAGGGGACAGTTACTCTGGGGCCAACGTCCTGACTTTC | CAWKGDSYSGANVLTF
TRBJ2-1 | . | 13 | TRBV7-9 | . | TGTGCCAGCACCGCCTCGTTGGGCACTGAGCAGTTCTTC | CASTASLGTEQFF
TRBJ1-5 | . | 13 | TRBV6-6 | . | TGTGCCAGCAGGACACTTGGCAATCAGCCCCAGCATTTT | CASRTLGNQPQHF
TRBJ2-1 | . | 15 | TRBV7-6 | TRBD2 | TGTGCCAGCAGCAACGGGCTAGCGGCCTACAATGAGCAGTTCTTC | CASSNGLAAYNEQFF
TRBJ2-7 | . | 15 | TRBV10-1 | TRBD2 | TGCGCCAGCAGTGTTGGCGGGAGGGCCGGGGACGAGCAGTACTTC | CASSVGGRAGDEQYF
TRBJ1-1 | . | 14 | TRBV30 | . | TGTGCCTGGACAACCGGGTCTTACCACACTGAAGCTTTCTTT | CAWTTGSYHTEAFF
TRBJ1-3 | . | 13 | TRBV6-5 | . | TGTGCCAGCAGCCTGACAGGAGGAAACACCATATATTTT | CASSLTGGNTIYF
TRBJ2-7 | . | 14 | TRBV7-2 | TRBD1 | TGTGCCAGCAGCTACCGGGACAGGGGGCGGGAGCAGTACTTC | CASSYRDRGREQYF
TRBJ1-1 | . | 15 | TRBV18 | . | TGTGCCAGCTCACCACAAGTGCGAGGGCGCACTGAAGCTTTCTTT | CASSPQVRGRTEAFF
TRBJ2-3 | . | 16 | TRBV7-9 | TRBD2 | TGTGCCAGCAGCCTCAATAGCGGGAGGAGCACAGATACGCAGTATTTT | CASSLNSGRSTDTQYF
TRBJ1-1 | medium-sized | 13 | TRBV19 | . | TGTGCCAGTCTAGGACAGATGAACACTGAAGCTTTCTTT | CASLGQMNTEAFF
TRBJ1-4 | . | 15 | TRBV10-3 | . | TGTGCCATCAGTGAGTTGGCGGGTCGCGCTGAAAAACTGTTTTTT | CAISELAGRAEKLFF
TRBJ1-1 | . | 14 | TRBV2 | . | TGTGCCAGCAGTGCACAGCGCCTCGGAACTGAAGCTTTCTTT | CASSAQRLGTEAFF
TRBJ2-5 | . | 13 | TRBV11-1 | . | TGTGCCAGCAGCTTCGGGTTTCCAGAGACCCAGTACTTC | CASSFGFPETQYF
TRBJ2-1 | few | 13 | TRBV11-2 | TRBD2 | TGTGCCAGCAGCTTAGACTCGGGGGGAACCGGGTTCTTC | CASSLDSGGTGFF
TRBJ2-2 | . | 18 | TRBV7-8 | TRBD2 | TGTGCCAGCAGCTTAGAAGCTAGCGGGAGGGTGTGGGCCGGGGAGCTGTTTTTT | CASSLEASGRVWAGELFF
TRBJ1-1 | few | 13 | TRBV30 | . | TGTGCCTGGAGCCGAGACCTGAACACTGAAGCTTTCTTT | CAWSRDLNTEAFF
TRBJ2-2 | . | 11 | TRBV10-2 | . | TGCGCCAGCAGTGATTCGGGGGAGCTGTTTTTT | CASSDSGELFF
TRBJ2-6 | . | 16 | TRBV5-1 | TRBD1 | TGCGCCAGCAGCCTGGGACAGATCTCTGGGGCCAACGTCCTGACTTTC | CASSLGQISGANVLTF
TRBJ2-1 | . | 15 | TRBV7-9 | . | TGTGCCAGCAGCTTAACCCACCGAGGGGACAATGAGCAGTTCTTC | CASSLTHRGDNEQFF
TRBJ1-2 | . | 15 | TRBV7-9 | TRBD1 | TGTGCCAGCAGACCGCCAGCCGTTCAGGGGGCTGGCTACACCTTC | CASRPPAVQGAGYTF
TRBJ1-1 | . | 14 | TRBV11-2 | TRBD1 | TGTGCCAGCAGCTTAGGGACAGGGCCGACTGAAGCTTTCTTT | CASSLGTGPTEAFF
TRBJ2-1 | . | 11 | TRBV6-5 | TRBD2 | TGTGCCACTAATAGCGGGAGCCGCCAGTTCTTC | CATNSGSRQFF
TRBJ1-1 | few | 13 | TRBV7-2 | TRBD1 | TGTGCCAGCAGCCTGCGGGACAGGGAACAAGCTTTCTTT | CASSLRDREQAFF
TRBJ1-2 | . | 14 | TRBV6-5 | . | TGTGCCAGCAGTCCGGGGGGCAGGAGGTATGGCTACACCTTC | CASSPGGRRYGYTF
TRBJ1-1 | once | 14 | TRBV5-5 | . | TGTGCCAGCAGCCTCCTCTGGGGGAACACTGAAGCTTTCTTT | CASSLLWGNTEAFF
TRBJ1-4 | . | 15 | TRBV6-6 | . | TGTGCCAGCAGTCCCGGGGCAGGGTTTAATGAAAAACTGTTTTTT | CASSPGAGFNEKLFF
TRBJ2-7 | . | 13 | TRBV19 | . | TGTGCCAGTAGTATGGACGACTCCTACGAGCAGTACTTC | CASSMDDSYEQYF
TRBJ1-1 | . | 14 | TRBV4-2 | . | TGTGCCAGCAGCCACACAATGTCACAGGCTGAAGCTTTCTTT | CASSHTMSQAEAFF
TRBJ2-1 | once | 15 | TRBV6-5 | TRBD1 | TGTGCCAGCACCCCCGGGACAGTATGGGGCAATGAGCAGTTCTTC | CASTPGTVWGNEQFF
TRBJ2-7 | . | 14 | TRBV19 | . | TGTGCCAGTAGTATGACAGCTCTGACCTACGAGCAGTACTTC | CASSMTALTYEQYF
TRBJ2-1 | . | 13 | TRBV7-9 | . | TGTGCCAGCAGCTTGGAGACCTACAATGAGCAGTTCTTC | CASSLETYNEQFF
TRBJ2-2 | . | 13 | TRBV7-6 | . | TGTGCCAGCAGCCCAAGGGTAGCCGGGGAGCTGTTTTTT | CASSPRVAGELFF
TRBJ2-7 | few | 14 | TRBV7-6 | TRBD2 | TGTGCCAGCAGCTTAGGGTTTCGGGGGGACGAGCAGTACTTC | CASSLGFRGDEQYF
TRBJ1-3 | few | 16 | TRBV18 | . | TGTGCCAGCTCACCCCAATCAGGGTTGGCTGGAAACACCATATATTTT | CASSPQSGLAGNTIYF
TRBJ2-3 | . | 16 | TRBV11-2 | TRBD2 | TGTGCCAGCAGCTTGACTAGCGGGAGGTCATTAAATACGCAGTATTTT | CASSLTSGRSLNTQYF
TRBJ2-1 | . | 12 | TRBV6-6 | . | TGTGCCAGCAGTCACAGCTACAATGAGCAGTTCTTC | CASSHSYNEQFF
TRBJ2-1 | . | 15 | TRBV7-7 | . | TGTGCTAGCAGCTCCGACTGGAGCTCCTACAATGAGCAGTTCTTC | CASSSDWSSYNEQFF
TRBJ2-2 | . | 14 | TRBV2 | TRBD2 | TGTGCCAGCAGGGGACTAGTGGAAACCGGGGAGCTGTTTTTT | CASRGLVETGELFF
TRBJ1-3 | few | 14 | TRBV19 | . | TGTGCCAGTTTGGACCCTGCCTCTGGAAACACCATATATTTT | CASLDPASGNTIYF
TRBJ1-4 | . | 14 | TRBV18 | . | TGTGCCAGCTCAGAGTCAGGGACGGGAGAAAAACTGTTTTTT | CASSESGTGEKLFF
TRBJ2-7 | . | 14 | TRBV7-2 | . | TGTGCCAGCAGCTTAAGCGAGCGCTCCTACGAGCAGTACTTC | CASSLSERSYEQYF
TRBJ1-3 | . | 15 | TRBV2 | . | TGTGCCAGCAGTGTTTCAGGGGCCTCTGGAAACACCATATATTTT | CASSVSGASGNTIYF
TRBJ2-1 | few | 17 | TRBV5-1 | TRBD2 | TGCGCCAGCAGCTTGGCCACAACAGCGGGAGGTTACAATGAGCAGTTCTTC | CASSLATTAGGYNEQFF
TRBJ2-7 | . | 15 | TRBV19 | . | TGTGCCAGTAGTATCTCCCGGGAAGGGTACTACGAGCAGTACTTC | CASSISREGYYEQYF